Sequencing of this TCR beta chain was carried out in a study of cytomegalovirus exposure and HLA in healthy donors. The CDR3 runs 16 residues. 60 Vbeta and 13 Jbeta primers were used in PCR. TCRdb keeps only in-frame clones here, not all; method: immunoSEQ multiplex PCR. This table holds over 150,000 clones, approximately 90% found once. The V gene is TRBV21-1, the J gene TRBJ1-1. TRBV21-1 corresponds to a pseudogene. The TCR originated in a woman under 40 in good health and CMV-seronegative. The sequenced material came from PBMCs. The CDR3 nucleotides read TGTGCCAGCAGCATCCCGGGGCGGGGAGTGGATACTGAAGCTTTCTTT. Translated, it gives CASSIPGRGVDTEAFF.